The 26 T cell receptor beta chains reported below all come from one sample, sequenced in a study of somatic mutations in cytotoxic T cells in rheumatoid arthritis. Clones were sequenced by immunoSEQ multiplex PCR, and TCRdb holds only the in-frame ones, with some missing. The repertoire holds about 10,000 clones, with 70% to 90% as singletons. The sequencing sample was made of CD4+ T cells sorted from blood. These TCRs come from a woman aged 18-30 years with rheumatoid arthritis.

The gene calls are TRBV7-2 and TRBJ2-2, with 9 bases identical to TRBD2. The CDR3 contains 16 residues. J gave up 2 bases and V 9 bases, and 10 bases lay outside the gene matches. Per germline, CDR1 SGHTA and CDR2 FQGNSA. The CDR3 DNA reads TGTGCCAGTCGAGGAGTAGCGGGGGCCAACACCGGGGAGCTGTTTTTT. This codes for CASRGVAGANTGELFF. Combining the CDR3 with reference TRBV7-2 and TRBJ2-2 gives the whole variable domain GAGVSQSPSNKVTEKGKDVELRCDPISGHTALYWYRQSLGQGLEFLIYFQGNSAPDKSGLPSDRFSAERTGGSVSTLTIQRTQQEDSAVYLCASRGVAGANTGELFFGEGSRLTVL.

The CDR3 sequence: CASSSTLKVTNSPLHF. Written as DNA, the CDR3 is TGTGCCAGCAGCTCGACTTTAAAAGTGACGAATTCACCCCTCCACTTT. The gene calls are TRBV28 and TRBJ1-6; D gene ambiguous. The CDR3 is 16 residues long. V gave up 6 bases and J gave up 7 bases, with 19 bases separating them. Germline CDR1 is MDHEN and CDR2 is SYDVKM. Based on the CDR3 plus reference TRBV28 and TRBJ1-6, the full variable domain is DVKVTQSSRYLVKRTGEKVFLECVQDMDHENMFWYRQDPGLGLRLIYFSYDVKMKEKGDIPEGYSVSREKKERFSLILESASTNQTSMYLCASSSTLKVTNSPLHFGNGTRLTVT.

The chain couples TRBV7-9 to TRBJ2-5, with 8 bases lining up with TRBD1. V dropped 0 bases and J dropped 4; count of bases not matched to a gene: 4. Germline V lookup: CDR1 SEHNR, CDR2 FQNEAQ (reference sequence). The CDR3 covers 15 residues. As DNA, the CDR3 is TGTGCCAGCAGCTTAGCGTTAGGACAGGGAGAGACCCAGTACTTC. Translated: CASSLALGQGETQYF.

J is TRBJ1-2 and V is TRBV5-4; D might be TRBD1 (6 bases). V was trimmed by 4 bases and J by 4 bases, leaving 14 bases between them. Germline CDR1 reads SGHNT; CDR2 reads YYREEE (reference sequence). This CDR3 contains 14 residues. DNA of the CDR3: TGTGCCAGCAGCGGATCGACAGGAATCTATGGCTACACCTTC. This gives the protein CASSGSTGIYGYTF.

The rearrangement uses TRBV21-1 and TRBJ2-5; the table's TRBD2 call for D was not verified on the DNA. TRBV21-1 is a pseudogene locus. This CDR3 is built from 17 residues. CDR3 residues: CASSIVIANTFSETQYF. The DNA for the CDR3 is TGTGCCAGCAGTATCGTTATAGCTAACACTTTCTCTGAGACCCAGTACTTC.

V usage is TRBV9 and J usage is TRBJ2-3; perhaps TRBD1 as D (5 bases). The length of the CDR3 is 16 residues. Germline V gene data show CDR1 as SGDLS and CDR2 as YYNGEE. Trimming cost V 3 bases and J 5 bases, with 19 bases left between them. This chain's CDR3 is CASSGPGSGSQDTQYF. CDR3 bases: TGTGCCAGCAGCGGCCCCGGGTCAGGGTCTCAAGATACGCAGTATTTT.

This clone was counted only a few times. J is TRBJ1-2 and V is TRBV30, with TRBD1 matching 8 bases. With 4 bases clipped from V and 3 bases from J, the junction kept 7 bases outside the gene matches. There are 14 residues in the CDR3. Germline values: CDR1 GTSNPN, CDR2 SVGIG (reference sequence). CDR3 loop: CAWKKQGADYGYTF. CDR3 DNA: TGTGCCTGGAAAAAGCAGGGGGCGGACTATGGCTACACCTTC.

The V call is TRBV30, the J call TRBJ2-3; 7 positions match TRBD2. The CDR3 has 13 amino acids. Germline V gene lookup returns CDR1 GTSNPN and CDR2 SVGIG (reference sequence). V dropped 2 bases and J dropped 11; count of bases not matched to a gene: 10. CDR3 nucleotides: TGTGCCTGGAGTTCCACCGCGCCGGGAGGGCAGTATTTT. Protein: CAWSSTAPGGQYF.

The chain links TRBV6-6 to TRBJ2-5; no clear D. CDR1 is MNHNY and CDR2 is SVGAGI in the germline V gene (reference sequence). This CDR3 contains 14 residues. Between the trimmed V and J ends, which lost 10 bases and 2 bases, there was a span of 17 bases. The CDR3 spells CATRPGSLQETQYF. Here the CDR3 DNA reads TGTGCCACCCGCCCCGGGTCCCTACAAGAGACCCAGTACTTC.

The chain recombines TRBV5-5 with TRBJ2-3; no definite D call. The germline V gene has CDR1 SGHKS and CDR2 YYEKEE (reference sequence). This CDR3 contains 13 residues. Trimming removed 4 bases from V and 9 bases from J, with 15 bases in between. In DNA form, the CDR3 reads TGTGCCAGCAGCGGAATATCGGAGCTAACGCAGTATTTT. It specifies CASSGISELTQYF.

This chain joins TRBV19 and TRBJ1-4; 8 bases are shared with TRBD1. The CDR3 sequence is 14 residues long. CDR1 is LNHDA and CDR2 is SQIVND in the germline V gene (reference sequence). V lost 7 bases and J lost 8; bases outside the gene matches: 9. Here the CDR3 DNA reads TGTGCCAGTATGGGGGGGACAGGCGGAGAAAAACTGTTTTTT. Translating it yields CASMGGTGGEKLFF.

Points on this clone: One end of the junction does not line up with germline, which may come from a read error. The DNA for the CDR3 is TGTGCCAGCACTTTAGCGGGAGTGGCGGATACGCAGTATTTT. Translated, it gives CASTLAGVADTQYF. The rearrangement joins TRBV28 to TRBJ2-3; 9 bases fit TRBD2. CDR1 is MDHEN and CDR2 is SYDVKM in the germline V gene. This CDR3 contains 14 residues.

This rearrangement joins TRBV19 to TRBJ2-3; the match to TRBD2 covers 9 bases. CDR3 length equals 16 residues. The V gene's germline CDR1 is LNHDA and CDR2 SQIVND (reference sequence). J gave up 5 bases and V 1 base, and 7 bases lay outside the gene matches. This CDR3 reads CASSIAAGGPGDTQYF. Here the CDR3 DNA reads TGTGCCAGTAGTATAGCGGCGGGAGGGCCGGGAGATACGCAGTATTTT.

V gene TRBV28 combines with J gene TRBJ1-2; D unresolved. V shed 1 base and J shed 5 bases, with 11 bases lying between them. The CDR3 spans 14 residues. The germline CDR1 and CDR2 sequences are MDHEN and SYDVKM. In DNA form, the CDR3 reads TGTGCCAGCAGTTTATTAAGGAACAGATATGGCTACACCTTC. Its translation: CASSLLRNRYGYTF.

The chain links TRBV28 to TRBJ1-2; D is uncertain. V gave up 11 bases and J gave up 8 bases, with 18 bases separating them. This CDR3 comprises 12 residues. Germline values: CDR1 MDHEN, CDR2 SYDVKM. The chain's CDR3 is CAVPEDLGGYTF. The CDR3 DNA reads TGTGCCGTCCCGGAGGACTTGGGGGGCTACACCTTC.

This clone was counted once. The V call is TRBV4-1, the J call TRBJ1-2; the D is unclear. Per germline, CDR1 MGHRA and CDR2 YSYEKL. CDR3 length equals 15 residues. V was trimmed by 0 bases and J by 3 bases, leaving 11 bases between them. CDR3 nucleotide sequence: TGCGCCAGCAGCCAAGATCAAGTTACTTACTATGGCTACACCTTC. Translation gives CASSQDQVTYYGYTF.

V gene TRBV25-1 combines with J gene TRBJ1-4; TRBD1 aligns across 7 bases. With V trimmed by 4 bases and J by 7 bases, 3 bases remained unmatched. The germline V gene encodes CDR1 MGHDK and CDR2 SYGVNS. The CDR3 length is 13 residues. CDR3 protein: CASSATGVEKLFF. The CDR3 nucleotides are TGTGCCAGCAGTGCCACAGGGGTTGAAAAACTGTTTTTT.

This chain joins TRBV10-3 and TRBJ2-2; D gene unclear. Germline V gene data show CDR1 as ENHRY and CDR2 as SYGVKD. The V end was cut by 2 bases, the J end by 2 bases, with 6 bases between. The CDR3 runs to 14 residues. In nucleotides, the CDR3 is TGTGCCATCAGTGAGCCCCTCAACACCGGGGAGCTGTTTTTT. Amino acid sequence: CAISEPLNTGELFF.

The genes are TRBV6-5 and TRBJ1-5; D ambiguous. Trimming cost V 6 bases and J 7 bases, with 19 bases left between them. Per the germline V gene, CDR1 is MNHEY and CDR2 is SVGAGI. The CDR3 totals 15 residues. The chain's CDR3 is CASSHSRREVQPQHF. DNA for the CDR3: TGTGCCAGCAGCCACAGCCGTCGGGAGGTCCAGCCCCAGCATTTT.

The chain is built from TRBV7-7 and TRBJ2-1; TRBD1 aligns across 8 bases. The V gene end was trimmed by 3 bases and the J gene end by 0 bases; junction bases not matched to a gene: 4. Germline CDR1 reads SSHAT; CDR2 reads FNYEAQ (reference sequence). This CDR3 comprises 16 residues. This CDR3 reads CASSLGRGPSYNEQFF. DNA of the CDR3: TGTGCCAGCAGCTTGGGCAGGGGGCCCTCCTACAATGAGCAGTTCTTC.

The chain combines TRBV5-4 with TRBJ2-2; 7 nucleotides align to TRBD2. V lost 4 bases, J lost 0 bases, and 6 bases stayed unmatched. In germline, CDR1 is SGHNT, CDR2 YYREEE (reference sequence). The CDR3 contains 16 residues. The CDR3 region has the DNA TGTGCCAGCAGCACCGGGGGAGGGACGAACACCGGGGAGCTGTTTTTT. Residues: CASSTGGGTNTGELFF. The full variable domain, completed using reference TRBV5-4 and TRBJ2-2, is ETGVTQSPTHLIKTRGQQVTLRCSSQSGHNTVSWYQQALGQGPQFIFQYYREEENGRGNFPPRFSGLQFPNYSSELNVNALELDDSALYLCASSTGGGTNTGELFFGEGSRLTVL.

This chain connects TRBV28 to TRBJ1-2, with D tentatively TRBD1 (6 bases). Looked up from germline, CDR1 is MDHEN and CDR2 is SYDVKM. This CDR3 region has 15 residues. The V gene lost 5 bases and the J gene lost 2 bases, with 15 bases spanning the gap. The CDR3 here is CASSLPGQLNYGYTF. CDR3 DNA: TGTGCCAGCAGTCTACCCGGACAGCTAAACTATGGCTACACCTTC.

This clone was seen a few times. The V and J genes are TRBV28 and TRBJ1-2; 7 bases are a match to TRBD1. V lost 5 bases and J lost 8; bases outside the gene matches: 11. The CDR3 has 14 amino acids. Germline V gene sequence: CDR1 MDHEN, CDR2 SYDVKM. The CDR3 is CASSLHQGGWGYTF. The CDR3 nucleotides are TGTGCCAGCAGTCTACACCAGGGGGGTTGGGGCTACACCTTC.

The chain uses TRBV7-6 and TRBJ1-3; no definite D call. Germline V gene lookup returns CDR1 SGHVS and CDR2 FNYEAQ. CDR3 length: 15 amino acids. The V end was cut by 5 bases, the J end by 0 bases, with 11 bases between. CDR3 DNA sequence: TGTGCCAGCAGCAATATAGCCTACTCTGGAAACACCATATATTTT. It is translated as CASSNIAYSGNTIYF.

V and J are TRBV14 and TRBJ2-2; TRBD1 aligns across 9 bases. V dropped 2 bases and J dropped 2; count of bases not matched to a gene: 3. Germline CDR1 and CDR2: SGHDN and FVKESK. The CDR3 is made up of 16 amino acids. In DNA form, the CDR3 reads TGTGCCAGCAGCCAACGGACAGGGGTAAACACCGGGGAGCTGTTTTTT. Protein sequence: CASSQRTGVNTGELFF.

This clone was detected only once. V gene TRBV29-1 combines with J gene TRBJ2-3, with TRBD2 matching over 8 bases. J gave up 0 bases and V 7 bases, and 6 bases lay outside the gene matches. Germline V lookup: CDR1 SQVTM, CDR2 ANQGSEA. The CDR3 spans 14 residues. The CDR3 nucleotides read TGCAGCGCCCCCCTAGCGGGTAGCACAGATACGCAGTATTTT. This codes for CSAPLAGSTDTQYF.